These T cell receptor beta chains were read from a single sample in a study of PD-L1 blockade in urothelial cancer. Clones were read by immunoSEQ multiplex PCR, and TCRdb kept only the in-frame ones, dropping some. This repertoire shows about 49,000 clones, less than 85% found once; its top ten account for 8% to 13%. The source material was PBMCs, sampled around atezolizumab (anti-PD-L1) treatment. The receptors come from a man aged 65 to 85 with urothelial cancer. Each CDR3 is given with its conserved first and last residue. The D gene is left open where the match is weak. Only some rows state a clone size, as once, few, many or a class for expanded clones.

clone size	D gene	V gene	J gene	CDR3 protein	CDR3 DNA
.	.	TRBV2	TRBJ1-2	CASSQAQSNYGYTF	TGTGCCAGCAGTCAGGCACAGAGCAACTATGGCTACACCTTC
.	TRBD1	TRBV5-1	TRBJ1-1	CASSPQPTGGYTEAFF	TGCGCCAGCAGCCCACAGCCGACAGGGGGGTACACTGAAGCTTTCTTT
.	.	TRBV6-1	TRBJ2-2	CASSGAGQVQIGELFF	TGTGCCAGCAGTGGAGCGGGACAGGTACAGATCGGGGAGCTGTTTTTT
.	.	TRBV2	TRBJ2-4	CASSKKNIQYF	TGTGCCAGCAGCAAAAAAAACATTCAGTACTTC
.	.	TRBV28	TRBJ1-3	CASSGAGAKRGNTIYF	TGTGCCAGCAGCGGAGCAGGGGCGAAAAGGGGAAACACCATATATTTT
.	.	TRBV19	TRBJ2-2	CASSPSTGSADTGELFF	TGTGCCAGTAGTCCCAGCACAGGGTCTGCAGACACCGGGGAGCTGTTTTTT
.	.	TRBV27	TRBJ2-1	CASSRQLDSYNEQFF	TGTGCCAGCAGTCGACAGCTAGACTCCTACAATGAGCAGTTCTTC
.	.	TRBV18	TRBJ2-3	CASSPLKTSETDTQYF	TGTGCCAGCTCACCTCTCAAGACTTCCGAGACAGATACGCAGTATTTT
.	.	TRBV30	TRBJ1-3	CAWSVPRQLAGNTIYF	TGTGCCTGGAGTGTACCAAGACAACTAGCGGGAAACACCATATATTTT
.	.	TRBV10-3	TRBJ1-5	CAIAHSGNQPQHF	TGTGCCATCGCCCACAGTGGGAATCAGCCCCAGCATTTT
.	.	TRBV15	TRBJ2-6	CATSRDRSGSSGANVLTF	TGTGCCACCAGCAGAGATAGGTCAGGCAGCTCTGGGGCCAACGTCCTGACTTTC
.	.	TRBV5-1	TRBJ2-1	CASSPVTAANGFF	TGCGCCAGCAGCCCCGTGACTGCCGCGAATGGGTTCTTC
.	.	TRBV10-3	TRBJ2-5	CAISGVGVSGQETQYF	TGTGCCATCAGTGGAGTTGGGGTTAGCGGACAAGAGACCCAGTACTTC
.	TRBD2	TRBV5-4	TRBJ2-2	CASSRQAGEAGELFF	TGTGCCAGCAGCCGCCAAGCGGGAGAGGCCGGGGAGCTGTTTTTT
.	TRBD2	TRBV2	TRBJ2-7	CANCPTSGTLYEQYF	TGTGCCAACTGTCCGACTAGCGGGACGCTCTACGAGCAGTACTTC
.	TRBD2	TRBV5-1	TRBJ2-3	CASSKTGLAGGGDTQYF	TGCGCCAGCAGCAAAACGGGACTAGCGGGAGGAGGGGATACGCAGTATTTT
.	TRBD2	TRBV18	TRBJ2-2	CASSPAIAGEVTGELFF	TGTGCCAGCTCCCCAGCAATAGCGGGAGAGGTCACCGGGGAGCTGTTTTTT
.	.	TRBV5-1	TRBJ2-7	CASGDTFYEQYF	TGCGCCAGCGGGGACACGTTTTACGAGCAGTACTTC
.	.	TRBV28	TRBJ2-7	CASKARAYEQYF	TGTGCCTCGAAGGCCCGGGCCTACGAGCAGTACTTC
.	.	TRBV19	TRBJ1-2	CASSLTGSYGYTF	TGTGCCAGTAGTCTCACAGGGTCCTATGGCTACACCTTC
.	TRBD2	TRBV5-6	TRBJ2-2	CASSRPKREAYTGELFF	TGTGCCAGCAGTCGACCGAAGCGGGAGGCTTACACCGGGGAGCTGTTTTTT
.	TRBD1	TRBV5-4	TRBJ2-5	CASGRQGPQETQYF	TGTGCCAGCGGACGACAGGGCCCGCAAGAGACCCAGTACTTC
few	.	TRBV2	TRBJ2-4	CASSEALGIAKNIQYF	TGTGCCAGCAGTGAAGCGCTCGGGATAGCCAAAAACATTCAGTACTTC
.	TRBD1	TRBV30	TRBJ1-4	CAWRRQGINEKLFF	TGTGCCTGGAGGCGACAGGGGATTAATGAAAAACTGTTTTTT
.	TRBD1	TRBV10-3	TRBJ2-5	CACRGPGETQYF	TGTGCCTGCAGGGGGCCGGGGGAGACCCAGTACTTC
.	TRBD2	TRBV18	TRBJ2-1	CASSPSGSWNEQFF	TGTGCCAGCTCACCTAGCGGGAGTTGGAATGAGCAGTTCTTC
few	TRBD2	TRBV6-1	TRBJ2-7	CANLGLAGRYEQYF	TGTGCCAACCTTGGACTAGCGGGGAGATACGAGCAGTACTTC
.	.	TRBV28	TRBJ2-5	CASSRSSITGETQYF	TGTGCCAGCAGTCGCTCCTCAATCACAGGGGAGACCCAGTACTTC
few	.	TRBV5-6	TRBJ1-2	CASSHQGSYGYTF	TGTGCCAGCAGCCACCAGGGTAGCTATGGCTACACCTTC
.	.	TRBV2	TRBJ2-3	CASSEFRESSTDTQYF	TGTGCCAGCAGTGAATTTCGGGAGTCTAGCACAGATACGCAGTATTTT
.	.	TRBV10-1	TRBJ1-1	CASSESRGTEAFF	TGCGCCAGCAGTGAGTCCAGAGGGACTGAAGCTTTCTTT
.	TRBD1	TRBV29-1	TRBJ2-3	CSVAGTGDTDTQYF	TGCAGCGTTGCCGGGACAGGGGACACAGATACGCAGTATTTT
.	TRBD1	TRBV15	TRBJ1-5	CATSRGGTGDQPQHF	TGTGCCACCAGCAGAGGTGGGACAGGGGATCAGCCCCAGCATTTT